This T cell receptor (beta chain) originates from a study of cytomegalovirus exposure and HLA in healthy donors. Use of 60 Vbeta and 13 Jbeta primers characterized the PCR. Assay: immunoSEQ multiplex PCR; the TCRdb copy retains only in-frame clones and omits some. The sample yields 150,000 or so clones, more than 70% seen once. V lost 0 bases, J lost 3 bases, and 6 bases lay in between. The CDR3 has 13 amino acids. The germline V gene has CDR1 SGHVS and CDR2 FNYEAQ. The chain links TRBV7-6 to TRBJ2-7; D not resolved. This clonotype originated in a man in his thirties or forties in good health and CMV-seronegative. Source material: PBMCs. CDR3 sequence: CASSLAAFYEQYF. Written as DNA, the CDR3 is TGTGCCAGCAGCTTAGCAGCTTTCTACGAGCAGTACTTC.